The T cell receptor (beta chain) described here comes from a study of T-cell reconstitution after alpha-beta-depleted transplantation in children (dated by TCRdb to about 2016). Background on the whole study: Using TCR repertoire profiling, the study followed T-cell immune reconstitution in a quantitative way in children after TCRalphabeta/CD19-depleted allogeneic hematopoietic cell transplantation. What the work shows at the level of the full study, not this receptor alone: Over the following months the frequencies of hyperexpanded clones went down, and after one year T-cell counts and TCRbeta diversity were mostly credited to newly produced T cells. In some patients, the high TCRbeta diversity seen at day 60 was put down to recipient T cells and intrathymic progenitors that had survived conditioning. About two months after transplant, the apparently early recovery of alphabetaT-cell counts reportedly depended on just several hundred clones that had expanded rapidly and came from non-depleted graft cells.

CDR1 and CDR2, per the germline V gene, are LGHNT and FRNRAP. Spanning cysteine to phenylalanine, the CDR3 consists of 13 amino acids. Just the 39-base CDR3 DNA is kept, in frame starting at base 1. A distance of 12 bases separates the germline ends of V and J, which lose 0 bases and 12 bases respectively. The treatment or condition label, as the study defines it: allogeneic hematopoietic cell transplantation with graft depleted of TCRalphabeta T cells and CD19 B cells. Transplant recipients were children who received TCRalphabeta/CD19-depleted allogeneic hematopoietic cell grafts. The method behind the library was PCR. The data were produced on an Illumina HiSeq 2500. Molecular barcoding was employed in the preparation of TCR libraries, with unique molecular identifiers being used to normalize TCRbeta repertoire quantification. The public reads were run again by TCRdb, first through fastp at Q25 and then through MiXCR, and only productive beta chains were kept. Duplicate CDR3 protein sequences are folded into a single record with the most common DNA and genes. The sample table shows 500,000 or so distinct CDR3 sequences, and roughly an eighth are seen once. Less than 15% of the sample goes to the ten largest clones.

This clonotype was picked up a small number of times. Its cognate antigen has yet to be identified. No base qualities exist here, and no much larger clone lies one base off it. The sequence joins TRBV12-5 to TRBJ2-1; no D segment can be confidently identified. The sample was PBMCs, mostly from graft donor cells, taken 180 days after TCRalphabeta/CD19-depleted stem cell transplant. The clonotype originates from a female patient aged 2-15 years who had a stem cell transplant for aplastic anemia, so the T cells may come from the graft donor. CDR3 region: CASGLVLGEVQFF. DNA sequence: TGTGCTAGTGGTTTGGTACTTGGAGAGGTGCAGTTCTTC. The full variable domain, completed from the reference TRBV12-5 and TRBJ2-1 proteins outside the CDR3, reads DARVTQTPRHKVTEMGQEVTMRCQPILGHNTVFWYRQTMMQGLELLAYFRNRAPLDDSGMPKDRFSAEMPDATLATLKIQPSEPRDSAVYFCASGLVLGEVQFFGPGTRLTVL.